What follows is one TCR beta chain and its context. The data are from a study of blood T cell repertoires in COVID-19. Authors' data handling: Amplification with reference gene primers provided the estimates of nucleated cell counts. Here immunoSEQ multiplex PCR was the method, and the copy in TCRdb shows in-frame clones only, minus some. V and J calls and clone size are those listed in that table; D and trimming were worked out from the DNA. This table holds about 170,000 clones, 79% found once. The receptor was isolated from a woman in her seventies in a cohort exposed to, infected with or recovered from COVID-19 (not recorded which). Sequencing was performed on PBMCs or T cells enriched from blood (not recorded which).

Written as DNA, the CDR3 is TGCGCCAGCAGGCAGGGGGCCACTGAAGCTTTCTTT. Translating gives CASRQGATEAFF. The rearrangement uses TRBV5-1 and TRBJ1-1; TRBD1 matches at 8 bases. CDR1 and CDR2 from the germline V gene are SGHRS and YFSETQ. The V segment lost 5 bases and the J segment 4 bases; nucleotides outside the gene matches: 1. The CDR3 covers 12 residues. The whole variable domain, remainder taken from reference TRBV5-1 and TRBJ1-1, is KAGVTQTPRYLIKTRGQQVTLSCSPISGHRSVSWYQQTPGQGLQFLFEYFSETQRNKGNFPGRFSGRQFSNSRSEMNVSTLELGDSALYLCASRQGATEAFFGQGTRLTVV.